These T cell receptor beta chains were read from a single sample in a study of T-cell memory formation after mild COVID-19. TCRdb ran MiXCR on the 5' RACE reads and lists one entry per CDR3 protein. The table includes about 560,000 distinct CDR3 sequences, about 18% detected once. The material sequenced was PBMCs or a T cell subset sorted from them (not recorded which). These receptors all come from an adult woman who had mild COVID-19 (a few samples of this study predate the infection). Cell type and time point are not known. CDR3s include the opening cysteine and the closing phenylalanine or tryptophan. D genes are given only for firm matches. Some rows mark clone size as missing; the rest say once, few, many or name a class of expanded clone.

cdr3_aa	cdr3_nt	clone_size	d_call	v_call	j_call
CASSTGPTDTQYF	TGTGCCAGCAGCACCGGACCCACAGATACGCAGTATTTT	-	-	TRBV9	TRBJ2-3
CASSLGGGRASEQFF	TGTGCCAGCAGCTTAGGGGGCGGGAGGGCCAGTGAGCAGTTCTTC	few	TRBD2	TRBV7-2	TRBJ2-1
CASSPLGAWNEQFF	TGTGCCAGCAGCCCCTTGGGTGCCTGGAATGAGCAGTTCTTC	few	-	TRBV14	TRBJ2-1
CASSLIDSSTDTQYF	TGTGCCAGCAGCTTAATTGACAGTAGCACAGATACGCAGTATTTT	few	-	TRBV7-3	TRBJ2-3
CASSDPAQGANEQYF	TGTGCCAGCAGTGACCCCGCACAGGGGGCGAACGAGCAGTACTTC	-	TRBD1	TRBV2	TRBJ2-7
CASSQAEASGSHEQYF	TGTGCCAGCAGCCAAGCAGAGGCTAGCGGGAGTCACGAGCAGTACTTC	-	TRBD2	TRBV4-2	TRBJ2-7
CASSPEGTNYGYTF	TGTGCCAGCTCACCAGAGGGAACCAACTATGGCTACACCTTC	few	-	TRBV18	TRBJ1-2
CASSIPSSGANVLTF	TGTGCCAGCAGCATTCCCAGCTCTGGGGCCAACGTCCTGACTTTC	-	-	TRBV7-2	TRBJ2-6
CASSREATGQYF	TGTGCCAGCAGCCGGGAGGCAACCGGGCAGTACTTC	-	TRBD2	TRBV5-8	TRBJ2-7
CASSLTGMRYGYTF	TGTGCCAGCAGTCTGACAGGGATGCGCTATGGCTACACCTTC	few	TRBD1	TRBV12-3/TRBV12-4	TRBJ1-2
CASSQDGTRNEQFF	TGTGCCAGCAGCCAAGATGGGACCAGGAATGAGCAGTTCTTC	-	-	TRBV4-2	TRBJ2-1
CAISKQLLADTTDTQYF	TGTGCCATCAGTAAACAATTGCTAGCGGACACAACAGATACGCAGTATTTT	few	TRBD2	TRBV10-3	TRBJ2-3
CASSSIQGNEQFF	TGTGCCAGCAGTTCCATACAGGGTAATGAGCAGTTCTTC	-	-	TRBV6-6	TRBJ2-1
CASSLAGAFGNTIYF	TGTGCCAGCAGTTTGGCAGGGGCGTTTGGAAACACCATATATTTT	-	-	TRBV27	TRBJ1-3